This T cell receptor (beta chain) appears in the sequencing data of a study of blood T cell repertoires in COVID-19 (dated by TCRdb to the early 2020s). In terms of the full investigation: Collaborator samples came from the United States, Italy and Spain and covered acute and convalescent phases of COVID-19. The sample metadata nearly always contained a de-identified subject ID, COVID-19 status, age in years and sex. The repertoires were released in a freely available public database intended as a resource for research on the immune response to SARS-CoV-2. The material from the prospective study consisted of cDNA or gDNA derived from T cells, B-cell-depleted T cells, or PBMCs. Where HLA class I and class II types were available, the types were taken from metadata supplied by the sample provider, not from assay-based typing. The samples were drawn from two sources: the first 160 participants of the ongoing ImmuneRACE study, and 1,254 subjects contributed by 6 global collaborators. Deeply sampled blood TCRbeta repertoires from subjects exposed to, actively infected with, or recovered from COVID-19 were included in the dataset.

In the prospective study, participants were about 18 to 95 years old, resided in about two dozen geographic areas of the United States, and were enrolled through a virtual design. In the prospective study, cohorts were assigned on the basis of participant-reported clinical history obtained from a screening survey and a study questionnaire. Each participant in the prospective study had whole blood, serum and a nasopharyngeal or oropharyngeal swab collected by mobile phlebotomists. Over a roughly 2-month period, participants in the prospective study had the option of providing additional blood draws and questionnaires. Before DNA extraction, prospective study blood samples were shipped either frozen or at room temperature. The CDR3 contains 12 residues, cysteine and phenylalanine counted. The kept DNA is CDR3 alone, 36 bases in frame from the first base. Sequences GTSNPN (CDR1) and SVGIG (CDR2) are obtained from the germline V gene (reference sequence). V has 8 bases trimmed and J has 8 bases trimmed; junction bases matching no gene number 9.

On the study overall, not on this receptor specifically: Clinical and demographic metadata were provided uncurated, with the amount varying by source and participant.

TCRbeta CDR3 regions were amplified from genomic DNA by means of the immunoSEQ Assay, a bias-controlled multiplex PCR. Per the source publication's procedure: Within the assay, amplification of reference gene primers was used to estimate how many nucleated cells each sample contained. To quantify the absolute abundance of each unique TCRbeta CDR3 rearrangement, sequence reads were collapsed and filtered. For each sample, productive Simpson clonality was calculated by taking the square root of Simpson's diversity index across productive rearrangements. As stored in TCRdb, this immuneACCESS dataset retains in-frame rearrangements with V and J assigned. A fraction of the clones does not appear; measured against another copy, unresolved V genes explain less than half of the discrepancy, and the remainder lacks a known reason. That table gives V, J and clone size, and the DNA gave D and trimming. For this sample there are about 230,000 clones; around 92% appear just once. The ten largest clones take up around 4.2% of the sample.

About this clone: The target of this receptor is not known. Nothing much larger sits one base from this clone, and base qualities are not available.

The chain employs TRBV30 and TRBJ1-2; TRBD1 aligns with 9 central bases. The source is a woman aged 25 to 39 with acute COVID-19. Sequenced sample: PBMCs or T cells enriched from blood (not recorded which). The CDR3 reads CAGPGTGTGYTF. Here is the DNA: TGTGCCGGTCCCGGGACAGGGACCGGCTACACCTTC.